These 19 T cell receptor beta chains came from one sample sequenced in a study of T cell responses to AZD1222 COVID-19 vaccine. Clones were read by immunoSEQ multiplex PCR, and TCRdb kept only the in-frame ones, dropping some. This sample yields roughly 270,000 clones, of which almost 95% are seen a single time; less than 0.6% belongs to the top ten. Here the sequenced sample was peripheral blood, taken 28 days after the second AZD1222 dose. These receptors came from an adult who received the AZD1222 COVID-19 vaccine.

CDR3 amino acids: CASRDRGTSEQYF. As DNA, the CDR3 is TGTGCCAGCCGGGACAGGGGGACCTCCGAGCAGTACTTC. The chain has TRBV19 and TRBJ2-7; 11 nucleotides agree with TRBD1. Germline V lookup: CDR1 LNHDA, CDR2 SQIVND (reference sequence). J was trimmed by 6 bases and V by 9 bases; bases with no gene match: 7. There are 13 residues in the CDR3.

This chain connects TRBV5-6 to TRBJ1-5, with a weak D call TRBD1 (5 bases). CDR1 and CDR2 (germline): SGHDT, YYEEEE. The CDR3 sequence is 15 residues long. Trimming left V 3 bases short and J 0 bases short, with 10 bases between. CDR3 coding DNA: TGTGCCAGCAGCTGGGGGAGACATAGCAATCAGCCCCAGCATTTT. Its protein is CASSWGRHSNQPQHF.

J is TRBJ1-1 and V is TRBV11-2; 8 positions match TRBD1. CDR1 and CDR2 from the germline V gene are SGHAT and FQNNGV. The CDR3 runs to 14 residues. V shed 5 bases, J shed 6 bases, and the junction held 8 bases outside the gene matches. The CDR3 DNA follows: TGTGCCAGCAGCCTTAACAGGGGGGGGGCTGAAGCTTTCTTT. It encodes CASSLNRGGAEAFF.

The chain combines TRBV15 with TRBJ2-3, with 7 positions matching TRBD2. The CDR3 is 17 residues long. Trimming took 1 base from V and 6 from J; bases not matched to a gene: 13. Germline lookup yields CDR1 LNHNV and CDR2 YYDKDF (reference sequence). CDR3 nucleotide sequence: TGTGCCACCAGCAGAGCCAGAGGGCGGGAGCTTGGGGATACGCAGTATTTT. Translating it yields CATSRARGRELGDTQYF. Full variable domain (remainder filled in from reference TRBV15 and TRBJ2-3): DAMVIQNPRYQVTQFGKPVTLSCSQTLNHNVMYWYQQKSSQAPKLLFHYYDKDFNNEADTPDNFQSRRPNTSFCFLDIRSPGLGDTAMYLCATSRARGRELGDTQYFGPGTRLTVL.

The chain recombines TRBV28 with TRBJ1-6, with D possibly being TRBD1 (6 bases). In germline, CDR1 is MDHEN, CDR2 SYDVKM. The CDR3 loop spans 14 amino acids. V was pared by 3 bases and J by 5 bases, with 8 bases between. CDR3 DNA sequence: TGTGCCAGCAGTTTCACAGGGAATAATTCACCCCTCCACTTT. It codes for CASSFTGNNSPLHF.

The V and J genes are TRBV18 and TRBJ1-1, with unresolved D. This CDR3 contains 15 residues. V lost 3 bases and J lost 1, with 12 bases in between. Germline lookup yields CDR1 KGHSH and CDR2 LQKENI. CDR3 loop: CASSPLGPKNTEAFF. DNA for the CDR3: TGTGCCAGCTCACCTTTAGGACCGAAGAACACTGAAGCTTTCTTT.

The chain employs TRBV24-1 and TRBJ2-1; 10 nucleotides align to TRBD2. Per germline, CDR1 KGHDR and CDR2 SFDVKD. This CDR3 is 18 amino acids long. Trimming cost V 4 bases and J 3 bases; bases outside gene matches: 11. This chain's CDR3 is CATSDPGPSGGSYNEQFF. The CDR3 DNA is TGTGCCACCAGTGACCCTGGGCCTAGCGGGGGCAGCTACAATGAGCAGTTCTTC.

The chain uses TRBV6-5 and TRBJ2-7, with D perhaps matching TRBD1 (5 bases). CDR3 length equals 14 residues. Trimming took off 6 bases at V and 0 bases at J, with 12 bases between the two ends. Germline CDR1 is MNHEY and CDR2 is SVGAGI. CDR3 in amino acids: CASSQTDSSYEQYF. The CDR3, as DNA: TGTGCCAGCAGCCAGACAGACAGCTCCTACGAGCAGTACTTC.

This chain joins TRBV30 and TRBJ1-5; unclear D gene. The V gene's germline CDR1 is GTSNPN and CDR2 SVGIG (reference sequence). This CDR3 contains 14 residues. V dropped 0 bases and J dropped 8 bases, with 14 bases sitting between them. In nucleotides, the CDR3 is TGTGCCTGGAGTGTACAAACAGTCCGGGAGCCCCAGCATTTT. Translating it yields CAWSVQTVREPQHF.

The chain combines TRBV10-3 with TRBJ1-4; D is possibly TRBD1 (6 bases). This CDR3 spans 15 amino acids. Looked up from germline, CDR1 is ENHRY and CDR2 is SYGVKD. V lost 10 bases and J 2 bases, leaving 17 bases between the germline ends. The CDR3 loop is CATRAGGHTNEKLFF. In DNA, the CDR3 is TGTGCCACCAGGGCGGGGGGGCACACTAATGAAAAACTGTTTTTT.

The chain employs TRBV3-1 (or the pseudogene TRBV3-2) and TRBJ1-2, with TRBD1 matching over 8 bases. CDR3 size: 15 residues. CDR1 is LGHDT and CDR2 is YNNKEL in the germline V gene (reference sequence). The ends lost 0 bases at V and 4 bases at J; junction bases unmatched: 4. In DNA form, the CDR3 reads TGTGCCAGCAGCCAAGATAGGGGACAGGCCTATGGCTACACCTTC. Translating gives CASSQDRGQAYGYTF.

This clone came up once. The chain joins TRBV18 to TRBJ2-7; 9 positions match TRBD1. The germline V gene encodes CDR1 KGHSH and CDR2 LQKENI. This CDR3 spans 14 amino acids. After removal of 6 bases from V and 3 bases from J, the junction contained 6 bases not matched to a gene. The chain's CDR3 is CASSPGQGIYEQYF. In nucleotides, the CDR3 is TGTGCCAGCTCCCCGGGACAGGGTATCTACGAGCAGTACTTC.

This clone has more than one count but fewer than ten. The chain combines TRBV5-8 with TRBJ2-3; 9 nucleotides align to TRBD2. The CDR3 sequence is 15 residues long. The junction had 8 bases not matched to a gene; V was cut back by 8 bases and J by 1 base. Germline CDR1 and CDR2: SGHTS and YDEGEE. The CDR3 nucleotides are TGTGCCAGTTCGAGCGGGGGGTTTCGCACAGATACGCAGTATTTT. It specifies CASSSGGFRTDTQYF.

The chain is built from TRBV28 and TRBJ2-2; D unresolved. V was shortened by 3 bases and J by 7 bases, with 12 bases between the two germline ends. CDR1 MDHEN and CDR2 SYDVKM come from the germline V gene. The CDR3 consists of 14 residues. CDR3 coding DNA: TGTGCCAGCAGTTTGTTAGGGATGGGCGGGGAGCTGTTTTTT. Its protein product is CASSLLGMGGELFF.

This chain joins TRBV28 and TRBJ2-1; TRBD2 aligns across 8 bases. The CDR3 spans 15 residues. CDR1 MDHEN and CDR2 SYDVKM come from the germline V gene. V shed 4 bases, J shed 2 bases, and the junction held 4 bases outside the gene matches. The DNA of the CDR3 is TGTGCCAGCAGTTCAGCGGGAGCCCCCTACAATGAGCAGTTCTTC. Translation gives CASSSAGAPYNEQFF.

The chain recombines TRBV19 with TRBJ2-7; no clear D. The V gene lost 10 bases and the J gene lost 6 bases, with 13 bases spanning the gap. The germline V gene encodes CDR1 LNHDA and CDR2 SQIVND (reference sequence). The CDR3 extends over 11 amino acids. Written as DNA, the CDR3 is TGTGCCACCGCCGATCGACTCGAGCAGTACTTC. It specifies CATADRLEQYF.

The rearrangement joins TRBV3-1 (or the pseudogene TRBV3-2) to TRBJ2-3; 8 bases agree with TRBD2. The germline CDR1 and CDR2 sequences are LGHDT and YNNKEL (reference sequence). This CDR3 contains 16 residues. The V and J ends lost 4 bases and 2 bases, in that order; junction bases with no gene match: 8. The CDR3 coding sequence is TGTGCCAGCAGCCCCCTCGGGGGGGGAGTCACAGATACGCAGTATTTT. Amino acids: CASSPLGGGVTDTQYF.

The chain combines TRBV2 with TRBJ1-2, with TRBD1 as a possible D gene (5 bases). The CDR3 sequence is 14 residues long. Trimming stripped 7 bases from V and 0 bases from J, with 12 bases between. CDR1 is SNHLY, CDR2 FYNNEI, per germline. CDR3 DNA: TGTGCCAGCAATATGGACACGCCTAACTATGGCTACACCTTC. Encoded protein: CASNMDTPNYGYTF.

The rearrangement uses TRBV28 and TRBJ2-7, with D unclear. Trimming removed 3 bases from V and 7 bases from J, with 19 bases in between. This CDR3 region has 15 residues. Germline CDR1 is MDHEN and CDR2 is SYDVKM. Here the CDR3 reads CASSFEELRMGEQYF. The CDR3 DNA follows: TGTGCCAGCAGTTTCGAAGAGCTGCGGATGGGGGAGCAGTACTTC.